Each of the 10 T cell receptor beta chains below was sequenced from the same sample in a study of patients and donors after allogeneic stem cell transplantation. MiXCR, applied by TCRdb to the RT-PCR reads, yields one record per CDR3 protein. The sample has some 200,000 distinct CDR3 sequences; less than 45% are singletons. Sequenced sample: blood, either unsorted or a sorted T cell fraction (not recorded which). Receptors were obtained from a human donor who was either an allogeneic HSCT recipient or a stem cell or donor lymphocyte infusion donor (not recorded which). It is not recorded whose cells these are; they may come from a transplant donor.

This clonotype has only a few counts. The chain couples TRBV9 to TRBJ2-3; 7 nucleotides match TRBD1. Looked up from germline, CDR1 is SGDLS and CDR2 is YYNGEE. Unmatched junction bases numbered 10, after V lost 4 bases and J lost 2 bases. The CDR3 is 16 amino acids. The CDR3 loop reads CASSSRRDRLTDTQYF. The DNA of the CDR3 is TGTGCCAGCAGCTCGCGCCGGGACAGACTCACAGATACGCAGTATTTT.

This clonotype was seen once. This chain links TRBV4-1 with TRBJ2-1, with 11 bases lining up with TRBD2. Germline V gene data show CDR1 as MGHRA and CDR2 as YSYEKL. V dropped 9 bases and J dropped 3; count of bases not matched to a gene: 13. This CDR3 contains 17 residues. In DNA, the CDR3 is TGCGCCAGGACTAGCGGGGTCATACCTTTCATCTACAATGAGCAGTTCTTC. The encoded protein is CARTSGVIPFIYNEQFF.

V and J are TRBV6-2 or TRBV6-3 and TRBJ1-1, with D uncertain. V lost 0 bases and J lost 0, with 2 bases in between. Germline assignment: CDR1 MNHEY and CDR2 SVGEGT. There are 13 residues in the CDR3. The CDR3 DNA reads TGTGCCAGCAGTTACTCCATGAACACTGAAGCTTTCTTT. Residues: CASSYSMNTEAFF.

This clonotype was found a few times. The chain combines TRBV19 with TRBJ2-2, with D hard to call. V shed 5 bases and J shed 13 bases, with 8 bases lying between them. Germline assignment: CDR1 LNHDA and CDR2 SQIVND (reference sequence). This CDR3 has 10 residues. The CDR3 region is CASSPPGLFF. Written as DNA, the CDR3 is TGTGCCAGTAGTCCCCCCGGGCTGTTTTTT.

The chain combines TRBV7-9 with TRBJ1-1; 9 bases align to TRBD1. The trim removed 8 bases at V and 3 bases at J, leaving 4 bases unmatched. This CDR3 spans 13 amino acids. Germline V gives CDR1 SEHNR, CDR2 FQNEAQ (reference sequence). CDR3 nucleotide sequence: TGTGCCAGCCGGGACAGGGAGTACACTGAAGCTTTCTTT. Amino acids: CASRDREYTEAFF. Supplemented by reference TRBV7-9 and TRBJ1-1, the full variable domain reads DTGVSQNPRHKITKRGQNVTFRCDPISEHNRLYWYRQTLGQGPEFLTYFQNEAQLEKSRLLSDRFSAERPKGSFSTLEIQRTEQGDSAMYLCASRDREYTEAFFGQGTRLTVV.

In the case of this clonotype: One end of the junction does not line up with germline, which may come from a read error. The rearrangement uses TRBV7-9 and TRBJ1-1; unclear D gene. The CDR3 sequence is 15 residues long. The germline V gene has CDR1 SEHNR and CDR2 FQNEAQ (reference sequence). Here the CDR3 DNA reads TGTGCCAGCAGCCCCTCTCGGCCCCTTAACACTGAAGTTTTCTTT. This encodes CASSPSRPLNTEVFF.

V and J are TRBV11-3 and TRBJ1-1; D uncertain. Trimming shortened V by 5 bases and J by 3 bases, and 19 bases separated the two germline ends. Germline CDR1 SGHNT, CDR2 YENEEA. This CDR3 is 16 amino acids long. CDR3 loop: CASSPESLFHDTEAFF. The CDR3 DNA follows: TGTGCCAGCAGCCCCGAGAGTTTATTTCATGACACTGAAGCTTTCTTT.

There are a few counts of this clonotype. The chain carries TRBV30 and TRBJ2-4; 8 positions match TRBD1. The CDR3 extends over 15 amino acids. Looked up from germline, CDR1 is GTSNPN and CDR2 is SVGIG (reference sequence). Germline trimming cut 5 bases from V and 1 base from J; bases unmatched to any gene: 7. The CDR3 DNA reads as TGTGCCTGGGGACAGGGAGTTTCGGCCAAAAACATTCAGTACTTC. Amino acids: CAWGQGVSAKNIQYF.

The CDR3 loop is CASRKVALADEQFF. The CDR3 DNA reads TGTGCCAGCAGGAAGGTAGCGCTTGCCGATGAGCAGTTCTTC. This sequence joins TRBV7-2 and TRBJ2-1; tentative D call: TRBD2 (5 bases). The ends were cut back, 6 bases at V and 8 bases at J, with 17 bases in the middle. This CDR3 is built from 14 residues. CDR1 and CDR2 (germline): SGHTA, FQGNSA.

This chain connects TRBV27 to TRBJ2-1; D is ambiguous. There are 12 residues in the CDR3. CDR1 is MNHEY and CDR2 is SMNVEV in the germline V gene (reference sequence). Trimming shortened V by 2 bases and J by 6 bases, and 5 bases separated the two germline ends. CDR3 in DNA: TGTGCCAGCAGTTTAACCCTCAATGAGCAGTTCTTC. Residues: CASSLTLNEQFF.